The T cell receptor (beta chain) described here comes from a study of OX40 agonist ivuxolimab in advanced cancers. Overall study findings and caveats: There were, on average, more expanded clones in CD8+ T cells than in CD4+.

J gave up 0 bases and V 5 bases, and 4 bases lay outside the gene matches. Germline V CDR1 and CDR2: SEHNR, FQNEAQ (reference sequence). The CDR3 is 15 residues long. This table comes from immunoSEQ multiplex PCR, and its TCRdb copy is limited to in-frame clones, with some not included. Altogether tens of thousands of clones are present, more than 85% being singletons, with the ten largest covering 2% to 3%. A note on this clone: Its cognate antigen is unknown.

The TCR comes from an adult with an advanced solid tumor such as melanoma, head and neck, liver or kidney cancer. V and J are TRBV7-9 and TRBJ2-1, with 7 bases identical to TRBD2. The sequencing here drew on CD4+ or CD8+ T cells sorted from blood, taken in a trial of the OX40 agonist ivuxolimab. CDR3 region: CASSPGGGSYNEQFF. The CDR3 DNA follows: TGTGCCAGCAGCCCAGGCGGGGGCTCCTACAATGAGCAGTTCTTC.